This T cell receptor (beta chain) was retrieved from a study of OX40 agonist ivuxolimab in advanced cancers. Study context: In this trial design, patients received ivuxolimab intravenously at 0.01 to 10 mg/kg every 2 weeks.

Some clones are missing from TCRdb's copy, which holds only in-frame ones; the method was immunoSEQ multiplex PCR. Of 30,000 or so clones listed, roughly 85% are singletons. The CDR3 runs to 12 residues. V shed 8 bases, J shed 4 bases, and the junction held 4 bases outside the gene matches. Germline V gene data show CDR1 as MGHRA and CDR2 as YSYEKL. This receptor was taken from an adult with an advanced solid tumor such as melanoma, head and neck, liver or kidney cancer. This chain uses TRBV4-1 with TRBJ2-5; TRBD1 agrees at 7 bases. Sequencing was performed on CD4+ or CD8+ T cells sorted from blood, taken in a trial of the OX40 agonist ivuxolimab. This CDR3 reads CASGTVGETQYF. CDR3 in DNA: TGCGCCAGCGGGACAGTGGGAGAGACCCAGTACTTC.